These T cell receptor beta chains were read from a single sample in a study of CD8 T cells in Susac syndrome. TCRdb independently ran MiXCR on the immunoSEQ multiplex PCR reads; one entry per CDR3 protein. The data hold more than 95,000 distinct CDR3 sequences, with 85% to 95% observed a single time. Material for sequencing was CD8+ T cells from PBMCs. Every receptor here comes from a human donor with multiple sclerosis. The CDR3 runs from the conserved cysteine through the conserved F or W. D genes are given only for firm matches. Clone size is given for some rows only: seen once, a few or many times, or a class if the clone is expanded.

cdr3_length: 14; v_call: TRBV12-3/TRBV12-4; j_call: TRBJ2-3; d_call: -; clone_size: -; cdr3_nt: TGTGCCAGCAGTTTATTTGAGCGAGGCGATACGCAGTATTTT; cdr3_aa: CASSLFERGDTQYF
cdr3_length: 14; v_call: TRBV30; j_call: TRBJ2-2; d_call: -; clone_size: -; cdr3_nt: TGTGCCTGGCTATCCCGCGCGAACACCGGGGAGCTGTTTTTT; cdr3_aa: CAWLSRANTGELFF
cdr3_length: 16; v_call: TRBV4-1; j_call: TRBJ2-2; d_call: TRBD2; clone_size: -; cdr3_nt: TGCGCCAGCAGCCAAGTGACTAGCGGCGCCGCCGGGGAGCTGTTTTTT; cdr3_aa: CASSQVTSGAAGELFF
cdr3_length: 13; v_call: TRBV19; j_call: TRBJ2-5; d_call: TRBD2; clone_size: -; cdr3_nt: TGTGCCAGTAGTATCAGCGGGAGTGAGACCCAGTACTTC; cdr3_aa: CASSISGSETQYF
cdr3_length: 13; v_call: TRBV12-5; j_call: TRBJ2-2; d_call: -; clone_size: -; cdr3_nt: TGTGCTAGTGGTTTTGGGGGTACCGGGGAGCTGTTTTTT; cdr3_aa: CASGFGGTGELFF
cdr3_length: 12; v_call: TRBV28; j_call: TRBJ1-6; d_call: -; clone_size: -; cdr3_nt: TGTGCCAGCAGTCACCCGGACGGGCCCCTCCACTTT; cdr3_aa: CASSHPDGPLHF
cdr3_length: 16; v_call: TRBV27; j_call: TRBJ1-2; d_call: -; clone_size: -; cdr3_nt: TGTGCCAGCAGTTCCGATAACGGGAGAACCACCTATGGCTACACCTTC; cdr3_aa: CASSSDNGRTTYGYTF
cdr3_length: 18; v_call: TRBV27; j_call: TRBJ1-3; d_call: -; clone_size: -; cdr3_nt: TGTGCCAGCAGTATGAAACCCCTGAGGGATTTTGGCGGAAACACCATATATTTT; cdr3_aa: CASSMKPLRDFGGNTIYF
cdr3_length: 14; v_call: TRBV20-1; j_call: TRBJ1-2; d_call: -; clone_size: -; cdr3_nt: TGCAGTGCTAGAGAGGGCCGGCCCCCCATCGGCTACACCTTC; cdr3_aa: CSAREGRPPIGYTF
cdr3_length: 16; v_call: TRBV19; j_call: TRBJ1-2; d_call: -; clone_size: -; cdr3_nt: TGTGCCAGTAGTATTATCTTTGGGGCAGGAATCTATGGCTACACCTTC; cdr3_aa: CASSIIFGAGIYGYTF
cdr3_length: 17; v_call: TRBV7-6; j_call: TRBJ2-1; d_call: -; clone_size: -; cdr3_nt: TGTGCCAGCAGCTTAGTGTCCGGGACCTTCCCCTACAATGAGCAGTTCTTC; cdr3_aa: CASSLVSGTFPYNEQFF
cdr3_length: 15; v_call: TRBV18; j_call: TRBJ1-5; d_call: TRBD1; clone_size: -; cdr3_nt: TGTGCCAGCTCACCGCCGGGACAGGGGATTCAGCCCCAGCATTTT; cdr3_aa: CASSPPGQGIQPQHF
cdr3_length: 14; v_call: TRBV27; j_call: TRBJ1-2; d_call: -; clone_size: -; cdr3_nt: TGTGCCAGCAGTTTATCCCCCCCGACGTTCGGCTACACCTTC; cdr3_aa: CASSLSPPTFGYTF
cdr3_length: 14; v_call: TRBV5-6; j_call: TRBJ1-1; d_call: -; clone_size: -; cdr3_nt: TGTGCCAGCAGATTCAAGGGGGGGATACCTGAAGCTTTCTTT; cdr3_aa: CASRFKGGIPEAFF
cdr3_length: 13; v_call: TRBV13; j_call: TRBJ1-1; d_call: -; clone_size: once; cdr3_nt: TGTGCCAGCAGCCGCGGGGAGAACACTGAAGCTTTCTTT; cdr3_aa: CASSRGENTEAFF
cdr3_length: 16; v_call: TRBV20-1; j_call: TRBJ2-1; d_call: TRBD2; clone_size: -; cdr3_nt: TGCAGTGCTAGACCGGGACTAGCGATCTCCTACAATGAGCAGTTCTTC; cdr3_aa: CSARPGLAISYNEQFF
cdr3_length: 15; v_call: TRBV25-1; j_call: TRBJ2-3; d_call: TRBD1; clone_size: -; cdr3_nt: TGTGCCAGCAGTCCCGGGACAGGGCCCACAGATACGCAGTATTTT; cdr3_aa: CASSPGTGPTDTQYF
cdr3_length: 13; v_call: TRBV19; j_call: TRBJ2-7; d_call: TRBD1; clone_size: -; cdr3_nt: TGTGCCAGTAGTAGACAGGGGATCTACGAGCAGTACTTC; cdr3_aa: CASSRQGIYEQYF
cdr3_length: 16; v_call: TRBV4-2; j_call: TRBJ2-1; d_call: -; clone_size: once; cdr3_nt: TGTGCCAGCAGCCAAGCCCAGTCGTGGAGCGACAATGAGCAGTTCTTC; cdr3_aa: CASSQAQSWSDNEQFF
cdr3_length: 14; v_call: TRBV4-1; j_call: TRBJ1-3; d_call: -; clone_size: -; cdr3_nt: TGCGCCAGCAGCCAAAAACCTTCTGGAAACACCATATATTTT; cdr3_aa: CASSQKPSGNTIYF
cdr3_length: 12; v_call: TRBV7-9; j_call: TRBJ1-5; d_call: -; clone_size: -; cdr3_nt: TGTGCCAGCAGCTCGGGGGATCAGCCCCAGCATTTT; cdr3_aa: CASSSGDQPQHF
cdr3_length: 13; v_call: TRBV6-5; j_call: TRBJ2-7; d_call: TRBD1; clone_size: -; cdr3_nt: TGTGCCAGCACCCCGGGACAGGGGGACGAGCAGTACTTC; cdr3_aa: CASTPGQGDEQYF
cdr3_length: 15; v_call: TRBV12-3/TRBV12-4; j_call: TRBJ1-6; d_call: -; clone_size: -; cdr3_nt: TGTGCCAGCAGTTTACAGGGAGCCGTAGGGGGACCCCTCCACTTT; cdr3_aa: CASSLQGAVGGPLHF
cdr3_length: 16; v_call: TRBV11-2; j_call: TRBJ1-2; d_call: TRBD1; clone_size: -; cdr3_nt: TGTGCCAGCAGCTCTACCCGGGACAGTAAAAACTATGGCTACACCTTC; cdr3_aa: CASSSTRDSKNYGYTF
cdr3_length: 15; v_call: TRBV19; j_call: TRBJ1-2; d_call: -; clone_size: -; cdr3_nt: TGTGCCAGTAGTATACAGTCCTCTATCCCCTATGGCTACACCTTC; cdr3_aa: CASSIQSSIPYGYTF
cdr3_length: 13; v_call: TRBV4-1; j_call: TRBJ1-2; d_call: -; clone_size: -; cdr3_nt: TGCGCCAGCAGCCAGAGGGATGGCTATGGCTACACCTTC; cdr3_aa: CASSQRDGYGYTF
cdr3_length: 15; v_call: TRBV6-5; j_call: TRBJ1-1; d_call: -; clone_size: -; cdr3_nt: TGTGCCAGCAGTTACTCGCGGACCATGAGCACTGAAGCTTTCTTT; cdr3_aa: CASSYSRTMSTEAFF
cdr3_length: 13; v_call: TRBV7-9; j_call: TRBJ1-2; d_call: -; clone_size: -; cdr3_nt: TGTGCCAGCACCCCGGGGGGTAACAATGGCTACACCTTC; cdr3_aa: CASTPGGNNGYTF
cdr3_length: 14; v_call: TRBV11-3; j_call: TRBJ1-3; d_call: -; clone_size: -; cdr3_nt: TGTGCCAGCAGTGCCGCCAGGGCTGAAAACACCATATATTTT; cdr3_aa: CASSAARAENTIYF
cdr3_length: 15; v_call: TRBV2; j_call: TRBJ2-1; d_call: TRBD1; clone_size: once; cdr3_nt: TGTGCCAGCAGCTCCGGGACAGGGTCCTACAATGAGCAGTTCTTC; cdr3_aa: CASSSGTGSYNEQFF
cdr3_length: 15; v_call: TRBV7-2; j_call: TRBJ1-1; d_call: TRBD1; clone_size: -; cdr3_nt: TGTGCCAGCAGCCCCCAGACAGGGGGAGACACTGAAGCTTTCTTT; cdr3_aa: CASSPQTGGDTEAFF
cdr3_length: 10; v_call: TRBV10-2; j_call: TRBJ2-1; d_call: -; clone_size: -; cdr3_nt: TGCGCCAGCAGAAGGGGTGAGCAGTTCTTC; cdr3_aa: CASRRGEQFF
cdr3_length: 12; v_call: TRBV12-5; j_call: TRBJ1-1; d_call: -; clone_size: -; cdr3_nt: TGTGCTAGTGGTTCGGACTGGGCTGAAGCTTTCTTT; cdr3_aa: CASGSDWAEAFF
cdr3_length: 18; v_call: TRBV7-2; j_call: TRBJ2-6; d_call: TRBD1; clone_size: -; cdr3_nt: TGTGCCAGCAGCTCACCGGGACAGGGGGTCTCTGGGGCCAACGTCCTGACTTTC; cdr3_aa: CASSSPGQGVSGANVLTF
cdr3_length: 15; v_call: TRBV10-3; j_call: TRBJ2-1; d_call: -; clone_size: -; cdr3_nt: TGTGCCCCTCCCGATGGCGGATGTTCCTACAATGAGCAGTTCTTC; cdr3_aa: CAPPDGGCSYNEQFF
cdr3_length: 14; v_call: TRBV4-1; j_call: TRBJ1-4; d_call: -; clone_size: -; cdr3_nt: TGCGCCAGCAGCCTCAGGGCTCAGGGAGAAAAACTGTTTTTT; cdr3_aa: CASSLRAQGEKLFF
cdr3_length: 20; v_call: TRBV12-3/TRBV12-4; j_call: TRBJ2-7; d_call: -; clone_size: -; cdr3_nt: TGTGCCAGCAGTTTCATGAACCCCCAACTTGGAGGGGGTTACTTTGACGAGCAGTACTTC; cdr3_aa: CASSFMNPQLGGGYFDEQYF
cdr3_length: 12; v_call: TRBV28; j_call: TRBJ1-2; d_call: -; clone_size: -; cdr3_nt: TGTGCCAGCAGTAAGGGCAACGATGGCTACACCTTC; cdr3_aa: CASSKGNDGYTF
cdr3_length: 14; v_call: TRBV5-1; j_call: TRBJ1-1; d_call: -; clone_size: -; cdr3_nt: TGCGCCAGCAGCAGCGCAGGGGTAGGCACTGAAGCTTTCTTT; cdr3_aa: CASSSAGVGTEAFF
cdr3_length: 12; v_call: TRBV5-4; j_call: TRBJ2-1; d_call: -; clone_size: -; cdr3_nt: TGTGCCAGCAGCTTCGGGGCCACTGAGCAGTTCTTC; cdr3_aa: CASSFGATEQFF
cdr3_length: 15; v_call: TRBV6-5; j_call: TRBJ2-3; d_call: TRBD2; clone_size: -; cdr3_nt: TGTGCCAGCAGTTACCCGGGGGGGAGCACAGATACGCAGTATTTT; cdr3_aa: CASSYPGGSTDTQYF
cdr3_length: 15; v_call: TRBV5-8; j_call: TRBJ2-1; d_call: TRBD1; clone_size: -; cdr3_nt: TGTGCCAGCAGCCCCGGGACAGGGGGGCACAATGAGCAGTTCTTC; cdr3_aa: CASSPGTGGHNEQFF
cdr3_length: 14; v_call: TRBV27; j_call: TRBJ1-2; d_call: TRBD1; clone_size: -; cdr3_nt: TGTGCCAGCAGTTTCGGACAGGGAGGCTATGGCTACACCTTC; cdr3_aa: CASSFGQGGYGYTF
cdr3_length: 17; v_call: TRBV3-1; j_call: TRBJ1-1; d_call: TRBD1; clone_size: -; cdr3_nt: TGTGCCAGCAGCCGGAAGGACAGGGGGGCCGCGAGGACTGAAGCTTTCTTT; cdr3_aa: CASSRKDRGAARTEAFF
cdr3_length: 15; v_call: TRBV25-1; j_call: TRBJ1-6; d_call: -; clone_size: -; cdr3_nt: TGTGCCAGCAGTGAAAACAGGGCGTTGTATTCACCCCTCCACTTT; cdr3_aa: CASSENRALYSPLHF
cdr3_length: 15; v_call: TRBV5-6; j_call: TRBJ2-1; d_call: -; clone_size: -; cdr3_nt: TGTGCCAGCAGCTTGAGACCGGAATCCCCACATGACGCGGTCTTC; cdr3_aa: CASSLRPESPHDAVF
cdr3_length: 15; v_call: TRBV4-1; j_call: TRBJ1-5; d_call: -; clone_size: -; cdr3_nt: TGCGCCAGCAGCCAACAATTCTCTCTCTCTCAGCCCCAGCATTTT; cdr3_aa: CASSQQFSLSQPQHF
cdr3_length: 14; v_call: TRBV7-9; j_call: TRBJ1-2; d_call: -; clone_size: -; cdr3_nt: TGTGCCAGCAGCCCCCGTGCCAATAACTATGGCTACACCTTC; cdr3_aa: CASSPRANNYGYTF
cdr3_length: 16; v_call: TRBV19; j_call: TRBJ2-1; d_call: TRBD2; clone_size: -; cdr3_nt: TGTGCCAGTAGTCCAAGGGGATCTAGCGGGAGTAGGGAGCAGTTCTTC; cdr3_aa: CASSPRGSSGSREQFF
cdr3_length: 13; v_call: TRBV7-9; j_call: TRBJ1-1; d_call: -; clone_size: -; cdr3_nt: TGTGCCAGCAGCTCCAGTGAGGACACTGAAGCTTTCTTT; cdr3_aa: CASSSSEDTEAFF
cdr3_length: 14; v_call: TRBV28; j_call: TRBJ1-5; d_call: -; clone_size: once; cdr3_nt: TGTGCCAGCAGTGGGCACGATAGCAATCAGCCCCAGCATTTT; cdr3_aa: CASSGHDSNQPQHF
cdr3_length: 17; v_call: TRBV5-1; j_call: TRBJ2-1; d_call: TRBD2; clone_size: -; cdr3_nt: TGCGCCAGCAGCTCCGAAATTAGCGGGAGCTCCTACAATGAGCAGTTCTTC; cdr3_aa: CASSSEISGSSYNEQFF
cdr3_length: 14; v_call: TRBV19; j_call: TRBJ2-7; d_call: -; clone_size: -; cdr3_nt: TGTGCCAGTAGTATGGGGCAGGGAACCCACGAGCAGTACTTC; cdr3_aa: CASSMGQGTHEQYF
cdr3_length: 15; v_call: TRBV13; j_call: TRBJ2-3; d_call: TRBD2; clone_size: -; cdr3_nt: TGTGCCAGCAGCCCGCGGGGGTTGCACACAGATACGCAGTATTTT; cdr3_aa: CASSPRGLHTDTQYF
cdr3_length: 16; v_call: TRBV19; j_call: TRBJ1-2; d_call: TRBD1; clone_size: -; cdr3_nt: TGTGCCAGTAGTATAAGCCTGACAGGGGGCATCGATGGCTACACCTTC; cdr3_aa: CASSISLTGGIDGYTF